This T cell receptor (beta chain) was captured in a study of blood T cell repertoires in COVID-19. Overall study: Sites across the United States, Italy and Spain contributed samples from acute and convalescent COVID-19. Nucleic acid was either cDNA or gDNA, and it came from T cells, B-cell-depleted T cells, or PBMCs.

Original processing notes: Using reference gene primer amplification, nucleated cell counts were estimated. Clones were sequenced by immunoSEQ multiplex PCR, and TCRdb holds only the in-frame ones, with some missing. The V and J calls and the clone size are those of that table, but D and trimming were determined from the DNA. The sample gives some 70,000 clones, around 87% of which show up once; approximately 7% is in the top ten. Germline-derived CDR1 and CDR2 are LNHDA and SQIVND (reference sequence). Trimming shortened V by 1 base and J by 0 bases, and 13 bases separated the two germline ends. The CDR3 is made up of 17 amino acids.

This TCR was sampled from a man between 45 and 60 years old with active COVID-19. Sequenced input: peripheral blood. This rearrangement joins TRBV19 to TRBJ2-4; D perhaps matches TRBD1 (6 bases). The chain's CDR3 is CASSIGSGALAKNIQYF. As DNA, the CDR3 is TGTGCCAGTAGTATAGGATCAGGGGCCCTAGCCAAAAACATTCAGTACTTC.